This T cell receptor beta chain is from a study of OX40 agonist ivuxolimab in advanced cancers. Describing the broader study: Ivuxolimab was an agonistic, fully human IgG2 monoclonal antibody directed against OX40 (CD134), a costimulatory receptor. Intravenous ivuxolimab was administered to patients every 2 weeks at six dose levels: 0.01, 0.1, 0.3, 1.5, 3 and 10 mg/kg. Among the roughly 50 dose-escalation patients, about 19 had hepatocellular carcinoma, 15 or so melanoma, 9 renal cell carcinoma and 9 head and neck cancer. The dose-escalation cohort was 82.7% male with a mean age of around 62 years, ranging from roughly 23 to 85. Patients were allowed to have had prior anti-PD-1, anti-PD-L1 or anti-CTLA-4 therapy, and around 43% of the dose-escalation patients had been treated with checkpoint inhibitors. Partial responses occurred in three dose-escalation patients: two with cutaneous melanoma and one with hepatocellular carcinoma. Peripheral TCRbeta sequencing was intended to test whether TCR sequence diversity was altered and clonal T-cell expansion was caused by ivuxolimab. The monotherapy dose-escalation portion (N of about 47 patients) of the phase I ivuxolimab trial is reported in the paper.

By sample share, this clone is medium-sized (0.01 to 0.1%). Its antigen remains undetermined. No qualities accompany the bases; no much larger clone lies one base away. What the research found in general, with its limitations: Clonal expansion of both CD4+ and CD8+ blood T cells was observed from baseline to week 6 at doses 0.1 to 3.0 mg/kg. On average, CD8+ T cells showed more expanded clones than CD4+ T cells after ivuxolimab. Low levels of normalized T-cell clonal expansion were also seen in some patients who did not respond. In the 0.1-3.0 mg/kg groups, partial responders were among the patients with the lowest normalized peripheral clonal expansion, particularly in CD8+ T cells. The antigen specificity of the clonally expanded peripheral T cells was not determined.

The CDR3 spans 14 residues, from the cysteine through the phenylalanine. Here the CDR3 DNA is all that survives: 42 bases in frame from base 1. V is shortened by 8 bases, J by 1 base, and the region joining them spans 15 bases. CDR1 and CDR2 were assigned from the germline V gene as MNHNS and SASEGT. For sequencing of the TCRbeta CDR3 region, genomic DNA was extracted from the sorted cells. The immunoSEQ Assay was used for sequencing of TCRbeta CDR3 regions. In its TCRdb copy, this immuneACCESS table keeps in-frame sequences only and misses some clones. Where compared with another copy, unresolved V genes explain less than half of these, and the others have no known cause. Counted in this sample were approximately 10,000 clones; over 65% of them appeared once. 30% of the sample is taken by the ten largest. Patients with autoimmune disease history or receiving systemic immunosuppression were excluded from the trial. In every dose cohort, peripheral blood was drawn for TCR sequencing at baseline, cycle 4 day 1, and cycle 7 day 1. Samples were obtained from an open-label, multicenter, first-in-human phase I dose-escalation trial of ivuxolimab. Adults with locally advanced or metastatic head and neck squamous cell, hepatocellular, melanoma or renal cell carcinoma were enrolled in the trial. CD4+ and CD8+ T cells were sorted separately from peripheral blood before TCR sequencing.

Sequencing used CD4+ or CD8+ T cells sorted from blood, obtained in a trial of the OX40 agonist ivuxolimab. The rearranged chain carries TRBV6-1 and TRBJ2-7; a tentative D call is TRBD1 (6 bases match). The source is an adult with an advanced solid tumor such as melanoma, head and neck, liver or kidney cancer. The CDR3 loop reads CASCPTGSSYEQYF. The nucleotide sequence reads as follows: TGTGCCAGCTGCCCGACAGGTTCATCCTACGAGCAGTACTTC.